The 29 T cell receptor beta chains below all came from one sample that was sequenced in a study of regulatory T cells in long-lasting Graves disease. Time point denoted: persistent/refractory GD, antithyroid drugs over 5 years with positive TRAb. Researchers made the TCR library from RNA that was extracted from PBMCs. Arm-PCR of CDR3 regions with iRepertoire HTBI primers generated TCR beta libraries. TCRdb used MiXCR to reprocess the multiplex PCR reads, holding one entry per CDR3 protein. The table lists hundreds of thousands of distinct CDR3 sequences, 20% of them singletons. Sample: peripheral blood mononuclear cells (PBMCs), taken when the disease was refractory, from a patient treated with antithyroid drugs. Source of these receptors: a female donor with Graves disease.

Ten or more counts support this clonotype. This chain joins TRBV5-1 and TRBJ2-7; TRBD1 aligns across 9 bases. The CDR3 contains 14 residues. Germline CDR1 and CDR2: SGHRS and YFSETQ. The trim removed 0 bases at V and 6 bases at J, leaving 4 bases unmatched. The CDR3 sequence is CASSLDRGPSEQYF. For the CDR3, the DNA is TGCGCCAGCAGCTTGGACAGGGGGCCGTCCGAGCAGTACTTC.

This clonotype was recorded at least ten times. The chain uses TRBV11-2 and TRBJ1-6; TRBD1 agrees at 9 bases. The V and J ends lost 5 bases and 11 bases, in that order; junction bases with no gene match: 10. Germline V lookup: CDR1 SGHAT, CDR2 FQNNGV. This CDR3 region has 15 residues. Here the CDR3 DNA reads TGTGCCAGCAGCCAACAGGGGGCGCTTAGGGCACCCCTCCACTTT. This sequence encodes CASSQQGALRAPLHF.

This sequence joins TRBV5-6 and TRBJ1-2, with 7 positions matching TRBD1. Trimming cost V 4 bases and J 5 bases; bases outside gene matches: 8. The CDR3 contains 14 residues. Germline V gene lookup returns CDR1 SGHDT and CDR2 YYEEEE. This chain's CDR3 is CASSVGGQTYGYTF. For the CDR3, the DNA is TGTGCCAGCAGCGTTGGGGGACAGACTTATGGCTACACCTTC.

Notes on this clonotype: One junction end disagrees with the germline gene, perhaps due to a read error. The chain couples TRBV9 to TRBJ2-7, with TRBD2 identical over 7 bases. This CDR3 is 14 amino acids long. Germline-derived CDR1 and CDR2 are SGDLS and YYNGEE. The CDR3: CVSSARDYSYEQYF. The CDR3 bases are TGTGTCAGCAGCGCCCGGGACTACTCCTACGAGCAGTACTTC.

In this sample, this clonotype turned up many times. This chain uses TRBV6-2 or TRBV6-3 with TRBJ1-1; no clear D gene. The V gene's germline CDR1 is MNHEY and CDR2 SVGEGT. Trimming took 4 bases from V and 3 from J, leaving 9 bases between them. This CDR3 spans 13 amino acids. CDR3 in DNA: TGTGCCAGCAGTTTTGGGATCTACACTGAAGCTTTCTTT. Its translation is CASSFGIYTEAFF.

This clonotype was observed a few times. The chain recombines TRBV29-1 with TRBJ2-5; D is uncertain. Germline CDR1 reads SQVTM; CDR2 reads ANQGSEA. With 4 bases removed from V and 7 bases from J, the gap between germline ends came to 10 bases. The CDR3 runs to 11 residues. DNA of the CDR3: TGCAGCGTTGGGGTCGAGATGACCCAGTACTTC. Protein: CSVGVEMTQYF.

The chain combines TRBV9 with TRBJ1-1; D remains ambiguous. Trimming stripped 0 bases from V and 3 bases from J, with 12 bases between. The length of the CDR3 is 15 residues. Germline CDR1 and CDR2: SGDLS and YYNGEE. The CDR3 DNA is TGTGCCAGCAGCGTAGTCTTGGCGATGGACACTGAAGCTTTCTTT. Translated: CASSVVLAMDTEAFF.

This clonotype appeared many times. The rearrangement links TRBV25-1 to TRBJ1-1, with D uncertain. The length of the CDR3 is 15 residues. The germline V and J ends were trimmed by 1 base and 4 bases, with 13 bases remaining between them. Per germline, CDR1 MGHDK and CDR2 SYGVNS. CDR3: CASSESLEASTEAFF. The CDR3 DNA sequence: TGTGCCAGCAGTGAATCCCTTGAGGCGTCCACTGAAGCTTTCTTT.

A remark on this clonotype: A much larger clonotype is one base distant, so this may be a read error. The chain employs TRBV2 and TRBJ1-5; no reliable D call. This CDR3 has 14 amino acids. V lost 5 bases to trimming and J lost 7 bases, with 15 bases between them. Germline CDR1 and CDR2: SNHLY and FYNNEI. For the CDR3, the DNA is TGTGCCAGCAGTAAACGGGGAGAGGAGCAGCCCCAGCATTTT. It is translated as CASSKRGEEQPQHF.

This clonotype has just a few counts. V usage is TRBV6-2 or TRBV6-3 and J usage is TRBJ2-6; no reliable D call. Germline values: CDR1 MNHEY, CDR2 SVGEGT. V lost 1 base to trimming and J lost 0 bases, with 7 bases between them. This CDR3 comprises 16 residues. The CDR3 DNA reads as TGTGCCAGCAGTTACTTTTGGGGCTCTGGGGCCAACGTCCTGACTTTC. This encodes CASSYFWGSGANVLTF.

This clonotype came up many times. This chain links TRBV2 with TRBJ2-5; unclear D gene. The CDR3 covers 11 residues. Trimming left V 2 bases short and J 7 bases short, with 5 bases between. Germline assignment: CDR1 SNHLY and CDR2 FYNNEI. The chain's CDR3 is CASSELVTQYF. CDR3 coding DNA: TGTGCCAGCAGTGAACTGGTGACCCAGTACTTC.

This clonotype was seen repeatedly, ten times or more. The genes are TRBV5-5 and TRBJ1-2; D remains unclear. Germline CDR1 reads SGHKS; CDR2 reads YYEKEE (reference sequence). The V and J ends lost 4 bases and 8 bases respectively, with 15 bases between them. CDR3 length: 13 residues. The CDR3 is CASSPAGIQGYTF. The CDR3 nucleotides are TGTGCCAGCAGCCCCGCCGGCATCCAAGGCTACACCTTC. Looking up the rest from reference TRBV5-5 and TRBJ1-2 gives the full variable domain: DAGVTQSPTHLIKTRGQQVTLRCSPISGHKSVSWYQQVLGQGPQFIFQYYEKEERGRGNFPDRFSARQFPNYSSELNVNALLLGDSALYLCASSPAGIQGYTFGSGTRLTVV.

This clonotype was counted a few times. V usage is TRBV19 and J usage is TRBJ2-7; D is perhaps TRBD2 (6 bases). V lost 7 bases and J lost 2, with 12 bases in between. The germline V gene encodes CDR1 LNHDA and CDR2 SQIVND (reference sequence). CDR3 length: 13 residues. In nucleotides, the CDR3 is TGTGCCAGTACCGGGAGAGGTCCCTACGAGCAGTACTTC. As protein: CASTGRGPYEQYF.

This clonotype was seen ten or more times. This chain links TRBV11-2 with TRBJ1-6; D might be TRBD1 (5 bases). Germline V gene data show CDR1 as SGHAT and CDR2 as FQNNGV. The CDR3 extends over 15 amino acids. V was cut by 4 bases and J by 13 bases, with 20 bases left in between. For the CDR3, the DNA is TGTGCCAGCAGCTGGACGGGGCAGGACGAGCATCCCCTCCACTTT. It specifies CASSWTGQDEHPLHF.

This rearrangement joins TRBV10-1 to TRBJ2-7, with 12 bases identical to TRBD2. J was trimmed by 5 bases and V by 6 bases; bases with no gene match: 17. The V gene's germline CDR1 is WNHNN and CDR2 SYGVQD (reference sequence). This CDR3 has 18 amino acids. CDR3 sequence reads: CASSQGVLAGGSEDEQYF. Here the CDR3 DNA reads TGCGCCAGCAGCCAAGGTGTCCTAGCGGGAGGGAGTGAAGACGAGCAGTACTTC.

This clonotype was counted many times. This chain links TRBV11-2 with TRBJ2-2; perhaps TRBD1 as D (6 bases). CDR3 length: 16 residues. Trimming left V 4 bases short and J 4 bases short, with 16 bases between. CDR1 is SGHAT, CDR2 FQNNGV, per germline. The CDR3 region has the DNA TGTGCCAGCAGCTCATCCGGGACAACGGGCACCGGGGAGCTGTTTTTT. Protein: CASSSSGTTGTGELFF.

This clonotype was observed many times. The V gene is TRBV24-1, the J gene TRBJ1-3; D gene unclear. V shed 9 bases and J shed 0 bases, with 8 bases lying between them. This CDR3 has 13 amino acids. CDR1 is KGHDR and CDR2 is SFDVKD in the germline V gene. Here the CDR3 reads CATQAGSGNTIYF. The CDR3, as DNA: TGTGCCACCCAGGCCGGCTCTGGAAACACCATATATTTT.

J is TRBJ2-1 and V is TRBV28, with TRBD1 matching over 10 bases. The CDR3 is 15 amino acids. Germline lookup yields CDR1 MDHEN and CDR2 SYDVKM. V shed 3 bases and J 8 bases; nucleotides not matched to a gene: 7. This CDR3 reads CASSFRDRGFYEQFF. CDR3 bases: TGTGCCAGCAGTTTTCGGGACAGGGGTTTCTATGAGCAGTTCTTC.

In its sample, this clonotype was seen once. This sequence may be a read error, since a much larger clone differs from it by one base. The chain combines TRBV24-1 with TRBJ2-5; 7 bases are shared with TRBD2. This CDR3 is built from 14 residues. The germline V gene encodes CDR1 KGHDR and CDR2 SFDVKD. CDR3 nucleotide sequence: TGTGCCACCGGGGACGGACTAGTAGGGGAGACCCTGTACTTC. Protein product: CATGDGLVGETLYF.

This clonotype was recorded many times. The chain recombines TRBV12-3 or TRBV12-4 with TRBJ1-1, with D perhaps TRBD1 (6 bases). Trimming took 6 bases from V and 4 from J, leaving 12 bases between them. This CDR3 spans 13 amino acids. The CDR3 sequence: CASSLGGTTEAFF. The CDR3 DNA follows: TGTGCCAGCAGCCTTGGGGGCACCACTGAAGCTTTCTTT.

Concerning this clonotype: Lacking the conserved final phenylalanine or tryptophan, this CDR3 likely reflects a read error. The chain is built from TRBV6-1 and TRBJ1-2; no reliable D call. Germline assignment: CDR1 MNHNS and CDR2 SASEGT. This CDR3 is 14 amino acids long. V dropped 0 bases and J dropped 2 bases, with 7 bases sitting between them. CDR3 sequence: CASSEASRNYGYTS. The CDR3 DNA sequence: TGTGCCAGCAGTGAAGCGAGCAGAAACTATGGCTACACCTCC.

This clonotype was observed many times. V is TRBV4-1 and J is TRBJ2-7; 9 bases fit TRBD2. Trimming removed 0 bases from V and 3 bases from J; junction bases left unmatched: 6. The CDR3 totals 16 residues. Germline V CDR1 and CDR2: MGHRA, YSYEKL. The CDR3 reads CASSQEGSSGIYEQYF. The CDR3 nucleotides are TGCGCCAGCAGCCAAGAGGGGTCTAGCGGGATCTACGAGCAGTACTTC.

This clonotype has more than one count but fewer than ten. CDR3: CASSSNGGALRRGANVLTF. The CDR3 region has the DNA TGTGCCAGCAGCAGCAACGGGGGGGCCCTACGTAGAGGGGCCAACGTCCTGACTTTC. The chain links TRBV7-2 to TRBJ2-6; 8 bases fit TRBD2. This CDR3 comprises 19 residues. In germline, CDR1 is SGHTA, CDR2 FQGNSA. V shed 5 bases and J 4 bases; nucleotides not matched to a gene: 16. The full variable domain, its missing parts supplied by reference TRBV7-2 and TRBJ2-6, is GAGVSQSPSNKVTEKGKDVELRCDPISGHTALYWYRQSLGQGLEFLIYFQGNSAPDKSGLPSDRFSAERTGGSVSTLTIQRTQQEDSAVYLCASSSNGGALRRGANVLTFGAGSRLTVL.

Only a few counts were recorded for this clonotype. The rearrangement links TRBV3-1 to TRBJ1-1; D unresolved. Germline CDR1 reads LGHDT; CDR2 reads YNNKEL (reference sequence). The CDR3 loop spans 14 amino acids. V gave up 4 bases and J gave up 5 bases, with 14 bases separating them. The CDR3 protein is CASSLLGGKTEAFF. CDR3 coding DNA: TGTGCCAGCAGCCTTCTTGGAGGGAAGACTGAAGCTTTCTTT.

This clonotype turned up a few times. The chain couples TRBV19 to TRBJ2-2; 13 nucleotides line up with TRBD2. The CDR3 extends over 17 amino acids. V dropped 6 bases and J dropped 4; count of bases not matched to a gene: 8. Germline loops: CDR1 LNHDA, CDR2 SQIVND (reference sequence). In nucleotides, the CDR3 is TGTGCCAGTAGGCCCCCCGGGACTAGCGGGACCACCGGGGAGCTGTTTTTT. It translates to CASRPPGTSGTTGELFF.

The chain uses TRBV12-3 or TRBV12-4 and TRBJ1-2, with 8 bases matching TRBD1. Unmatched junction bases numbered 11, after V lost 5 bases and J lost 6 bases. The CDR3 runs to 15 residues. In DNA, the CDR3 is TGTGCCAGCAGTCTCAGGACAGGGCTACATGATGGCTACACCTTC. Translating it yields CASSLRTGLHDGYTF.

This clonotype was detected many times. The J gene is TRBJ2-7, the V gene TRBV15; no definite D call. CDR1 and CDR2 from the germline V gene are LNHNV and YYDKDF (reference sequence). This CDR3 spans 13 amino acids. V was clipped by 3 bases and J by 4 bases, with 10 bases between them. The CDR3 DNA follows: TGTGCCACCAGCAGTCAGGAGTATTACGAGCAGTACTTC. Translating gives CATSSQEYYEQYF.

The V and J genes are TRBV14 and TRBJ2-7; the match to TRBD2 covers 10 bases. Trimming at V came to 0 bases and at J to 3 bases, leaving 14 bases not matched to a gene. This CDR3 is built from 19 residues. The germline CDR1 and CDR2 sequences are SGHDN and FVKESK. CDR3 nucleotide sequence: TGTGCCAGCAGCCAAGATGGGGCTAGCGGGAGAAGGGGGTTCTACGAGCAGTACTTC. Translated: CASSQDGASGRRGFYEQYF.

This clonotype showed up just a few times. J is TRBJ2-7 and V is TRBV7-3, with a weak D call TRBD2 (6 bases). The CDR3 runs 15 residues. Germline V gene data show CDR1 as SGHTA and CDR2 as FQGTGA. V was trimmed by 5 bases and J by 0 bases, leaving 14 bases between them. The CDR3 region has the DNA TGTGCCAGCAGCCAGGAGGGAGTCGCCTCCTACGAGCAGTACTTC. Its protein is CASSQEGVASYEQYF. The full variable domain, with the rest looked up from reference TRBV7-3 and TRBJ2-7, is GAGVSQTPSNKVTEKGKYVELRCDPISGHTALYWYRQSLGQGPEFLIYFQGTGAADDSGLPNDRFFAVRPEGSVSTLKIQRTERGDSAVYLCASSQEGVASYEQYFGPGTRLTVT.